This is a list of T cell receptor beta chains from one sample in a study of CD8 T cells in Susac syndrome. TCRdb reanalysed the immunoSEQ multiplex PCR reads using MiXCR and keeps one entry per CDR3 protein. The sample lists fewer than 200,000 distinct CDR3 sequences, roughly 94% occurring once. The sequenced material came from CD4+ T cells from PBMCs. Receptor source: a human donor with Susac syndrome. Each CDR3 is given with its conserved first and last residue. A row's size may be missing; if present it is once, few, many or a size class.

abundance	v_gene	j_gene	CDR3aa
once	TRBV3-1	TRBJ2-6	CASSRGPGQERGRSGANVLTF
once	TRBV5-4	TRBJ2-1	CASSPPRGGLDEQFF
-	TRBV2	TRBJ1-6	CASSPDRGGSPLHF
-	TRBV12-3/TRBV12-4	TRBJ2-4	CASSQDRGKNIQYF
-	TRBV30	TRBJ1-3	CAWSDTGTGSLGNTIYF
few	TRBV3-1	TRBJ2-5	CASSQGLAGVETQYF
-	TRBV29-1	TRBJ2-3	CSVDRLGTDTQYF
-	TRBV18	TRBJ2-7	CASSPQTFDEQYF
-	TRBV5-8	TRBJ2-1	CASSLIPSYNEQFF
-	TRBV18	TRBJ1-3	CASSPGQVNSGNTIYF
once	TRBV3-1	TRBJ1-2	CASSQSTNNGYTF
-	TRBV20-1	TRBJ2-3	CSARFQGPEDTQYF
-	TRBV5-8	TRBJ2-2	CASSPPRLAGTNTGELFF
-	TRBV18	TRBJ2-3	CASSPPRAPTDTQYF
-	TRBV7-2	TRBJ1-3	CASSLVRRAGNTIYF
-	TRBV5-8	TRBJ2-3	CASSLVLAGVNTQYF
-	TRBV18	TRBJ2-7	CASSPRQVEQYF
-	TRBV13	TRBJ2-1	CASSLRASGDNEQFF
-	TRBV11-2	TRBJ2-3	CPGREADTQYF
-	TRBV30	TRBJ1-1	CAWGGGWAEAFF
-	TRBV25-1	TRBJ2-5	CASRFTGPEETQYF
-	TRBV3-1	TRBJ1-1	CASSQGRPGGTEAFF
-	TRBV6-5	TRBJ1-1	CASREGRDTEAFF
-	TRBV24-1	TRBJ2-3	CATSDRSGGVRGDTQYF
-	TRBV20-1	TRBJ2-1	CSARKRGSYNEQFF
-	TRBV12-3/TRBV12-4	TRBJ2-5	CASTLDRQETQYF